This TCR beta chain was sequenced during a study of blood T cell repertoires in COVID-19. The overall study: COVID-19 samples collected from the United States, Italy and Spain covered acute and convalescent phases. From T cells, B-cell-depleted T cells, or PBMCs came the material, which was cDNA or gDNA.

Using immunoSEQ multiplex PCR, the repertoire was profiled, and TCRdb retains in-frame clones only, with some absent. The sample has 250,000 to 350,000 clones; 90% are singletons. CDR1 and CDR2 (germline): MNHEY, SVGEGT. Germline trimming cut 0 bases from V and 5 bases from J; bases unmatched to any gene: 8. The CDR3 is 16 amino acids. While infection was still active, Seattle patients were enrolled and then followed longitudinally. This chain connects TRBV6-2 or TRBV6-3 to TRBJ1-1; 8 positions agree with TRBD1. The sequencing input was peripheral blood. The sequence was obtained from a woman between 25 and 40 years old with COVID-19, enrolled during active disease. CDR3 nucleotides: TGTGCCAGCAGTTACTCCGACAGGGGTGGTAAGACTGAAGCTTTCTTT. Translated, it gives CASSYSDRGGKTEAFF.